This T cell receptor (beta chain) appears in the sequencing data of a study of blood T cell repertoires in COVID-19. Study overall: Specimens from acute and convalescent COVID-19 originated in the United States, Italy and Spain. Sample material is recorded as cDNA or gDNA derived from T cells, B-cell-depleted T cells, or PBMCs.

In the authors' workflow: Quantification of nucleated cells was approximated via reference gene primer amplification. Libraries were prepared by immunoSEQ multiplex PCR; TCRdb keeps only in-frame clonotypes and omits some of them. For V, J and clone size, that table is used; D and trimming come from the DNA. The data contain some 400,000 clones, 87% of them singletons. The length of the CDR3 is 16 residues. The chain is built from TRBV21-1 and TRBJ2-1; the table assigns TRBD2, which was not confirmed against the DNA. TRBV21-1 is an annotated pseudogene. This receptor was obtained from a woman aged 25-40 years with COVID-19, enrolled during active disease. Sequencing was carried out using peripheral blood. The CDR3 region has the DNA TGTGCCAGCAGCAAATCTCTAGTTGGGTCACCAAATGAGCAGTTCTTC. Amino acid sequence: CASSKSLVGSPNEQFF.